This is a list of T cell receptor beta chains from one sample in a study of human T cells and chemical hapten exposure. One entry per CDR3 protein results from TCRdb running MiXCR on the RACE reads. Of approximately 350,000 distinct CDR3 sequences in the sample, about 6% were seen once. The material was whole blood, obtained in connection with sensitization to the hapten diphenylcyclopropenone (DPC). Every receptor here comes from a woman aged 18-35 years with alopecia areata. Some clones in this sample may be carry-over from other donors' samples. Each CDR3 is given with its conserved first and last residue. A D gene is named only where the DNA matches it firmly. Size is omitted from some rows. Given values are once, few, many or a class for expanded clones.

d_call,j_call,cdr3_length,v_call,clone_size,cdr3_aa,cdr3_nt
-,TRBJ1-2,16,TRBV12-3/TRBV12-4,few,CASSLTGPQVPYGYTF,TGTGCCAGCAGTCTAACAGGGCCCCAAGTACCCTATGGCTACACCTTC
-,TRBJ1-6,14,TRBV3-1,many,CASTTTGYNSPLHF,TGTGCCAGCACTACGACGGGGTATAATTCACCCCTCCACTTT
TRBD2,TRBJ2-2,19,TRBV7-2,few,CASSRNSGLAGGQTGELFF,TGTGCCAGCAGCCGAAATAGCGGACTAGCGGGGGGGCAGACCGGGGAGCTGTTTTTT
-,TRBJ1-5,13,TRBV20-1,many,CSASRKGGQPQHF,TGCAGTGCTAGTAGAAAAGGTGGCCAGCCCCAGCATTTT
-,TRBJ2-2,13,TRBV7-8,few,CASSLVLAGELFF,TGTGCCAGCAGCTTAGTACTAGCCGGGGAGCTGTTTTTT
-,TRBJ1-2,14,TRBV18,many,CASSGPGPNYGYTF,TGTGCCAGCTCAGGACCGGGACCGAACTATGGCTACACCTTC
-,TRBJ1-1,14,TRBV2,many,CASSGDAVGAEAFF,TGTGCCAGCAGTGGGGACGCGGTTGGCGCTGAAGCTTTCTTT
-,TRBJ2-3,13,TRBV2,-,CASSFGRVDTQYF,TGTGCCAGCAGTTTCGGCCGTGTGGATACGCAGTATTTT
-,TRBJ1-5,13,TRBV12-3/TRBV12-4,many,CASRETANQPQHF,TGTGCCAGCAGAGAGACAGCTAATCAGCCCCAGCATTTT
-,TRBJ1-1,15,TRBV4-1,-,CASTRQLTEGVEAFF,TGCGCCAGCACCCGACAGCTAACGGAGGGGGTTGAAGCTTTCTTT
TRBD2,TRBJ2-3,14,TRBV6-2/TRBV6-3,-,CASSSAGGADTQYF,TGTGCCAGCAGTTCGGCGGGGGGCGCAGATACGCAGTATTTT
-,TRBJ1-5,14,TRBV7-9,-,CASSPMGISQPQHF,TGTGCCAGCAGCCCCATGGGCATTTCCCAGCCCCAGCATTTT
-,TRBJ1-1,14,TRBV5-1,many,CASSLVAENTEAFF,TGCGCCAGCAGCTTGGTGGCAGAGAACACTGAAGCTTTCTTT
TRBD1,TRBJ2-4,16,TRBV13,many,CASSGTGRASQGIQYF,TGTGCCAGCAGCGGGACAGGGAGAGCTAGCCAGGGCATTCAGTACTTC
-,TRBJ2-7,15,TRBV7-6,-,CASSSGRFRSYEQYF,TGTGCCAGCAGCTCCGGGCGGTTTCGCTCCTACGAGCAGTACTTC
-,TRBJ2-3,11,TRBV10-3,many,CAISAGLSVYF,TGTGCCATCAGTGCCGGTCTTTCAGTGTATTTT
-,TRBJ2-1,19,TRBV24-1,many,CATSDPLEQNSRGLDEQFF,TGTGCCACCAGTGACCCCCTGGAGCAAAATTCACGGGGGCTCGATGAGCAGTTCTTC
TRBD2,TRBJ2-3,13,TRBV6-2/TRBV6-3,-,CASSRLALDTQYF,TGTGCCAGCAGCCGACTAGCGTTAGATACGCAGTATTTT
-,TRBJ1-4,14,TRBV5-5,-,CASRYDGGDEKLFF,TGTGCCAGCAGGTACGACGGGGGAGATGAAAAACTGTTTTTT
TRBD1,TRBJ1-6,17,TRBV5-4,once,CASSRTGGRSGNSPLHF,TGTGCCAGCAGCCGGACAGGGGGAAGATCGGGTAATTCACCCCTCCACTTT
-,TRBJ1-2,13,TRBV4-2,few,CASSQEVQTGYTF,TGTGCCAGCAGCCAAGAAGTACAGACCGGCTACACCTTC
TRBD1,TRBJ1-2,13,TRBV3-1,few,CASSHNRGHGYTF,TGTGCCAGCAGCCACAACAGGGGGCACGGCTACACCTTC
-,TRBJ1-1,15,TRBV2,-,CASSDQGPLNTEAFF,TGTGCCAGCAGTGACCAGGGACCGTTGAACACTGAAGCTTTCTTT
-,TRBJ1-1,15,TRBV3-1,many,CASSLKPGGDTEAFF,TGTGCCAGCAGCCTTAAACCTGGGGGGGACACTGAAGCTTTCTTT
TRBD1,TRBJ1-2,14,TRBV7-2,many,CASSSGTGGYGYTF,TGTGCCAGCAGCTCCGGGACAGGGGGCTATGGCTACACCTTC
-,TRBJ1-1,15,TRBV5-1,few,CASSPATALNTEAFF,TGCGCCAGCAGTCCCGCTACGGCCCTGAACACTGAAGCTTTCTTT
-,TRBJ2-2,14,TRBV6-5,-,CASSYRSYTGELFF,TGTGCCAGCAGTTACAGAAGTTACACCGGGGAGCTGTTTTTT
-,TRBJ2-1,16,TRBV7-2,-,CASSFTGTGPYNEQFF,TGTGCCAGCAGCTTTACCGGGACTGGTCCCTACAATGAGCAGTTCTTC
-,TRBJ2-3,14,TRBV5-1,few,CASSYMAGSDTQYF,TGCGCCAGCAGCTATATGGCAGGGTCAGATACGCAGTATTTT
-,TRBJ2-2,14,TRBV10-3,few,CAISGQVVQKELFF,TGTGCCATCAGTGGACAAGTCGTCCAGAAGGAGCTGTTTTTT
-,TRBJ2-7,15,TRBV5-1,-,CASSLGLTVSYEQYF,TGCGCCAGCAGCTTGGGTTTGACAGTGTCCTACGAGCAGTACTTC
-,TRBJ1-1,15,TRBV6-1,many,CASSVSAQLNTEAFF,TGTGCCAGCAGTGTGTCGGCTCAGCTGAACACTGAAGCTTTCTTT
-,TRBJ1-3,17,TRBV6-4,few,CASSGETSQYSGNTIYF,TGTGCCAGCAGTGGGGAGACCTCGCAGTACTCTGGAAACACCATATATTTT
-,TRBJ1-5,14,TRBV12-3/TRBV12-4,-,CASSLRGLGQPQHF,TGTGCCAGCAGCTTACGTGGCTTGGGACAGCCCCAGCATTTT
-,TRBJ2-7,14,TRBV16,-,CASSHAGSPKEQYF,TGTGCCAGCAGCCACGCGGGTAGCCCGAAGGAGCAGTACTTC
-,TRBJ1-6,14,TRBV5-1,many,CASSGGQINSPLHF,TGCGCCAGCAGCGGTGGTCAGATTAATTCACCCCTCCACTTT
TRBD2,TRBJ2-2,16,TRBV27,once,CASSLTPRTSAGELFF,TGTGCCAGCAGTTTAACTCCGCGGACTAGCGCCGGGGAGCTGTTTTTT
-,TRBJ2-3,16,TRBV7-2,many,CASSLPRGTSTDTQYF,TGTGCCAGCAGCTTACCCCGGGGGACTAGCACAGATACGCAGTATTTT
-,TRBJ1-3,13,TRBV7-2,few,CASRRQAGNTIYF,TGTGCCAGCAGGAGACAGGCTGGAAACACCATATATTTT
-,TRBJ2-7,12,TRBV6-1,few,CASSDQGVEQYF,TGTGCCAGCAGTGACCAGGGAGTCGAGCAGTACTTC
-,TRBJ1-2,13,TRBV10-3,many,CAISYEGGYGYTF,TGTGCCATCAGTTATGAGGGAGGCTATGGCTACACCTTC
-,TRBJ1-2,13,TRBV12-5,many,CASAPDGNYGYTF,TGTGCTAGTGCCCCCGACGGCAACTATGGCTACACCTTC